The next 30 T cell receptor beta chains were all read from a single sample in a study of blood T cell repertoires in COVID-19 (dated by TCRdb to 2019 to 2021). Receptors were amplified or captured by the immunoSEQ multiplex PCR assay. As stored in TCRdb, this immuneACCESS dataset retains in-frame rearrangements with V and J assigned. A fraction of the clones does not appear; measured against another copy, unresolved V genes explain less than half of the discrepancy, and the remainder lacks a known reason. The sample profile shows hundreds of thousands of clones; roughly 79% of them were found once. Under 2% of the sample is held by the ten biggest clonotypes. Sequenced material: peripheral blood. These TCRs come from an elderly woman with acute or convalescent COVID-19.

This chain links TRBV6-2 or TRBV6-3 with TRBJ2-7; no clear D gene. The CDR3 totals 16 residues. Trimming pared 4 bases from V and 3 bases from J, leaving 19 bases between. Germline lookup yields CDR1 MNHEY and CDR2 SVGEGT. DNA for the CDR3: TGTGCCAGCAGTTCGTCTTCCTACTACCGCTACTACGAGCAGTACTTC. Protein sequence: CASSSSSYYRYYEQYF.

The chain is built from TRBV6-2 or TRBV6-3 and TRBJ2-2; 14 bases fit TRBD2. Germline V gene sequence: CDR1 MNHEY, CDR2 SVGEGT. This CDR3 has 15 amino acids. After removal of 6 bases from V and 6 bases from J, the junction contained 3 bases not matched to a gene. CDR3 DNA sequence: TGTGCCAGCAGCCCGACTAGCGGGGGGGCCGGGGAGCTGTTTTTT. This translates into CASSPTSGGAGELFF.

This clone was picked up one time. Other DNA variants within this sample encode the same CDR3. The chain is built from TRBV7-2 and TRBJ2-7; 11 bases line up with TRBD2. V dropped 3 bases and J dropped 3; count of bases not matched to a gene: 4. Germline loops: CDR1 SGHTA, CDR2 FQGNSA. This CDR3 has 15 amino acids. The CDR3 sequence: CASSLRLAGSYEQYF. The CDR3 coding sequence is TGTGCCAGCAGCTTGCGACTAGCGGGAAGCTACGAGCAGTACTTC. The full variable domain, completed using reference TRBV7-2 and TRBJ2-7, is GAGVSQSPSNKVTEKGKDVELRCDPISGHTALYWYRQSLGQGLEFLIYFQGNSAPDKSGLPSDRFSAERTGGSVSTLTIQRTQQEDSAVYLCASSLRLAGSYEQYFGPGTRLTVT.

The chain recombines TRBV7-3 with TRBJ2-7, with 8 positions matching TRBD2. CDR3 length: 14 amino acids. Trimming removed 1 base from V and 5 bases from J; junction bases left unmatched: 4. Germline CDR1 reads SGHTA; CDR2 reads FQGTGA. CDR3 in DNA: TGTGCCAGCAGCTTAATGGGACTAGTTGACGAGCAGTACTTC. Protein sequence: CASSLMGLVDEQYF.

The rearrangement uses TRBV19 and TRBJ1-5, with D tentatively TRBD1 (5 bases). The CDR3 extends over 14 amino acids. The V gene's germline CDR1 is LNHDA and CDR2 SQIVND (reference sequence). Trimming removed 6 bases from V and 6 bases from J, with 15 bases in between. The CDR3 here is CASSTDSTSQPQHF. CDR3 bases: TGTGCCAGTAGCACAGACAGTACGAGTCAGCCCCAGCATTTT.

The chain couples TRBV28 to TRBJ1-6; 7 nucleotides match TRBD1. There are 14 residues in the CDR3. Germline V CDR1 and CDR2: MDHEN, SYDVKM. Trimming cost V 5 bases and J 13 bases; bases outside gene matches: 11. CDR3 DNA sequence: TGTGCCAGCAGTGGAACGGGACAGCAGTTCCCCCTCCACTTT. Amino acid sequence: CASSGTGQQFPLHF.

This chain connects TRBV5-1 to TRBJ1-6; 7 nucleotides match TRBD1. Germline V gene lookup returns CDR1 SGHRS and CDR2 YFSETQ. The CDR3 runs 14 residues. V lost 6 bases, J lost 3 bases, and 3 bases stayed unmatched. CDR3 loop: CASTWDSYNSPLHF. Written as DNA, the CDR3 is TGCGCCAGCACCTGGGACAGCTATAATTCACCCCTCCACTTT.

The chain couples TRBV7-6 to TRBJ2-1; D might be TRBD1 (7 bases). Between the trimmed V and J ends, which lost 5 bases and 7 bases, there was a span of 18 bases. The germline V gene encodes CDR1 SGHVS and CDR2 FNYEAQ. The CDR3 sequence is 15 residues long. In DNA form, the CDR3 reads TGTGCCAGCAGCCCCCGGGGGACAGACATTAATGAGCAGTTCTTC. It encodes CASSPRGTDINEQFF. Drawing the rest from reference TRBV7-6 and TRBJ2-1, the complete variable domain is GAGVSQSPRYKVTKRGQDVALRCDPISGHVSLYWYRQALGQGPEFLTYFNYEAQQDKSGLPNDRFSAERPEGSISTLTIQRTEQRDSAMYRCASSPRGTDINEQFFGPGTRLTVL.

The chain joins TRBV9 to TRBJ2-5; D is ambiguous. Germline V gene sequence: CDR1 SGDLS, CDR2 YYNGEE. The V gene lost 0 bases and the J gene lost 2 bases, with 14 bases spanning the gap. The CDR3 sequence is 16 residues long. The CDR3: CASSVGGQMFQETQYF. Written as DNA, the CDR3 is TGTGCCAGCAGCGTAGGTGGGCAGATGTTTCAAGAGACCCAGTACTTC. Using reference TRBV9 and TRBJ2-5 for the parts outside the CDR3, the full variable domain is DSGVTQTPKHLITATGQRVTLRCSPRSGDLSVYWYQQSLDQGLQFLIQYYNGEERAKGNILERFSAQQFPDLHSELNLSSLELGDSALYFCASSVGGQMFQETQYFGPGTRLLVL.

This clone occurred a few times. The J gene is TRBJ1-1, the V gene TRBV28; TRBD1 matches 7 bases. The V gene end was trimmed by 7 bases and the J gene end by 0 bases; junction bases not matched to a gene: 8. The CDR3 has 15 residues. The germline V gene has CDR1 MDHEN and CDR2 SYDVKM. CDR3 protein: CASTRDRPVNTEAFF. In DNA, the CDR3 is TGTGCCAGCACACGGGACAGACCTGTGAACACTGAAGCTTTCTTT.

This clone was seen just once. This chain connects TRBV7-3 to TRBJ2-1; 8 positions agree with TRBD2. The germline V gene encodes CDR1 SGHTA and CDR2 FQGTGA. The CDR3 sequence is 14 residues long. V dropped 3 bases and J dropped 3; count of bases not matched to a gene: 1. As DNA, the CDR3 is TGTGCCAGCAGCTTCAGCGGGAGCTACAATGAGCAGTTCTTC. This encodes CASSFSGSYNEQFF.

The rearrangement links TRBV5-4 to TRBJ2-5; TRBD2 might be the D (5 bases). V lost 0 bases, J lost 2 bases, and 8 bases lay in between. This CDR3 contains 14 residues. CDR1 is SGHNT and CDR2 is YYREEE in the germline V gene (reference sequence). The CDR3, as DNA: TGTGCCAGCAGCTTGGCGGGATGGCAAGAGACCCAGTACTTC. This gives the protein CASSLAGWQETQYF.

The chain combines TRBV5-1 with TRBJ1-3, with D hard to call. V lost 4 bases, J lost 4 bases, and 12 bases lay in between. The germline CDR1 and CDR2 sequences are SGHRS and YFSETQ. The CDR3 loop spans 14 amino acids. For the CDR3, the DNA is TGCGCCAGCAGCCGAGACATGGTGGGAAACACCATATATTTT. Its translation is CASSRDMVGNTIYF.

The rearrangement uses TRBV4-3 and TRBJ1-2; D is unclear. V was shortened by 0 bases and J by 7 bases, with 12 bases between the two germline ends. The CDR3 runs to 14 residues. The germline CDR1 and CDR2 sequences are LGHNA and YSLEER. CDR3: CASSQERQNFGYTF. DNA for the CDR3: TGCGCCAGCAGCCAAGAGCGGCAGAATTTTGGCTACACCTTC.

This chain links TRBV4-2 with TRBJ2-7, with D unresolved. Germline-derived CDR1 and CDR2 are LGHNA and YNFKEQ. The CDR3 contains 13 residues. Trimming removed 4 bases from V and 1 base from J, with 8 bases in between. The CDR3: CASSLDWSYEQYF. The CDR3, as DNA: TGTGCCAGCAGCCTCGACTGGTCCTACGAGCAGTACTTC.

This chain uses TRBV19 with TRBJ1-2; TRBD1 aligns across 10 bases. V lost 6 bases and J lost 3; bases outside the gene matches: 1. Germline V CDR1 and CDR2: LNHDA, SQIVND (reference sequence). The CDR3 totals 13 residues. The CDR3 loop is CASRGQGYYGYTF. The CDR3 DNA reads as TGTGCCAGTAGGGGACAGGGGTACTATGGCTACACCTTC.

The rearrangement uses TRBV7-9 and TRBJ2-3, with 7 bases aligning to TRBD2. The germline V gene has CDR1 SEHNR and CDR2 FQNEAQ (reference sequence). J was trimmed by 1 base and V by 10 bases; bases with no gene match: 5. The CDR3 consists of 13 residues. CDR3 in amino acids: CATATSGTDTQYF. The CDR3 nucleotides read TGTGCCACCGCCACTAGCGGCACAGATACGCAGTATTTT.

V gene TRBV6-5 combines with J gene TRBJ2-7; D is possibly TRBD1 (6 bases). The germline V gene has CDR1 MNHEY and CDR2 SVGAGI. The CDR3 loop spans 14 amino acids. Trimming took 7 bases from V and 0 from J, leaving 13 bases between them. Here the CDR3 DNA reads TGTGCCAGCAAGGGGGTTAGCTTCTCCTACGAGCAGTACTTC. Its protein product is CASKGVSFSYEQYF.

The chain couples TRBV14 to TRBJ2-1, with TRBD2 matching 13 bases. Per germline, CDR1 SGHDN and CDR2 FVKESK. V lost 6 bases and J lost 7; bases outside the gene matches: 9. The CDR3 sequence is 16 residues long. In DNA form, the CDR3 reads TGTGCCAGCAGTCAAACTAGCGGGGGGGCTTGGAATGAGCAGTTCTTC. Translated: CASSQTSGGAWNEQFF.

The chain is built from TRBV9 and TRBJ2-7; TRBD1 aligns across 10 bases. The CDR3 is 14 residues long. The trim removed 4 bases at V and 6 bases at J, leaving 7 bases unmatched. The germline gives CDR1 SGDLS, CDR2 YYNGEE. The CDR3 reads CASSPGTGVGEQYF. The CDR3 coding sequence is TGTGCCAGCAGCCCCGGGACAGGGGTCGGCGAGCAGTACTTC.

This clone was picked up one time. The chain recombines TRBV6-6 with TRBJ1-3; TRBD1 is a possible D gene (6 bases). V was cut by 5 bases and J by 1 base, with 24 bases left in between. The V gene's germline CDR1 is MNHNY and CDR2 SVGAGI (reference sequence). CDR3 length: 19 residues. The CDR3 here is CASSPGGIGGGRSGNTIYF. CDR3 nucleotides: TGTGCCAGCAGTCCCGGGGGGATCGGAGGGGGTAGGTCTGGAAACACCATATATTTT.

Written as DNA, the CDR3 is TGTGCCAGCAGCGTAGTGGTCGGGGCCGGGGAGCTGTTTTTT. It yields the protein CASSVVVGAGELFF. The chain combines TRBV9 with TRBJ2-2, with TRBD2 as a possible D gene (5 bases). Germline lookup yields CDR1 SGDLS and CDR2 YYNGEE. The CDR3 contains 14 residues. Trimming took off 0 bases at V and 6 bases at J, with 9 bases between the two ends. Based on the CDR3 plus reference TRBV9 and TRBJ2-2, the full variable domain is DSGVTQTPKHLITATGQRVTLRCSPRSGDLSVYWYQQSLDQGLQFLIQYYNGEERAKGNILERFSAQQFPDLHSELNLSSLELGDSALYFCASSVVVGAGELFFGEGSRLTVL.

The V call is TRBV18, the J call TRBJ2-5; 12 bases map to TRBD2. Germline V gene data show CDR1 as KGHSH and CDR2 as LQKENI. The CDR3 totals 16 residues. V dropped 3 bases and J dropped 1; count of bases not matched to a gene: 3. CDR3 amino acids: CASSPLTSGGQETQYF. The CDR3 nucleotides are TGTGCCAGCTCACCTCTGACTAGCGGGGGCCAAGAGACCCAGTACTTC.

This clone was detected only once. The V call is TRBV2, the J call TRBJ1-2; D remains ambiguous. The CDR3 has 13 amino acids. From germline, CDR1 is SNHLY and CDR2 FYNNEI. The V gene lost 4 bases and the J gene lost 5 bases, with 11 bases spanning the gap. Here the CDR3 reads CASSVLGGYGYTF. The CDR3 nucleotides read TGTGCCAGCAGTGTGTTGGGAGGGTATGGCTACACCTTC.

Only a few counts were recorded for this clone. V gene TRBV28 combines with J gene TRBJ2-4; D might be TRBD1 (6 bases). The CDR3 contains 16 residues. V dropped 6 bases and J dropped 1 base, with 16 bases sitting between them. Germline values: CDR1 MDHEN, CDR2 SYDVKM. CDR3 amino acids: CASRTAGVVAKNIQYF. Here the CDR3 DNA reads TGTGCCAGCAGGACCGCAGGGGTGGTTGCCAAAAACATTCAGTACTTC.

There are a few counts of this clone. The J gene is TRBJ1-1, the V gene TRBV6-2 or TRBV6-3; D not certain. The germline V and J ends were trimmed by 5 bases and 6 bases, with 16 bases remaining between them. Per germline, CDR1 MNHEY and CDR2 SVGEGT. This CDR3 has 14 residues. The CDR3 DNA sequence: TGTGCCAGCAGTCCCAGTCTCCCCACCCCTGAAGCTTTCTTT. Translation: CASSPSLPTPEAFF.

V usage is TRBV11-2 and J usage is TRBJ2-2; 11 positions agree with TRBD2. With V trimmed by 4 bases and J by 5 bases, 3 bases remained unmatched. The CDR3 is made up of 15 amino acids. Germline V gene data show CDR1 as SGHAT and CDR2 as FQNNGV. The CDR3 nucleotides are TGTGCCAGCAGCTCGCTAGCGGGAGGAACCGGGGAGCTGTTTTTT. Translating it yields CASSSLAGGTGELFF.

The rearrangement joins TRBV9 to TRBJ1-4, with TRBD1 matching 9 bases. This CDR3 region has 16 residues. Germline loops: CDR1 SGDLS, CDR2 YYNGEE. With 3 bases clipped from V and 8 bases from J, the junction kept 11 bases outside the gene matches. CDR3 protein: CASSGPGTGTGEKLFF. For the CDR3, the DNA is TGTGCCAGCAGCGGACCCGGGACAGGGACCGGGGAAAAACTGTTTTTT. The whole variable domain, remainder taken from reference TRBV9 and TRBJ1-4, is DSGVTQTPKHLITATGQRVTLRCSPRSGDLSVYWYQQSLDQGLQFLIQYYNGEERAKGNILERFSAQQFPDLHSELNLSSLELGDSALYFCASSGPGTGTGEKLFFGSGTQLSVL.

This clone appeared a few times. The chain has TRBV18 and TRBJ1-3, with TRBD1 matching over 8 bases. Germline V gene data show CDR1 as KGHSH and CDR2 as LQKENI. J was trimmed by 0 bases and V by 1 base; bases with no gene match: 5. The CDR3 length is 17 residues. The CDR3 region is CASSPRTGRDSGNTIYF. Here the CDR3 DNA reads TGTGCCAGCTCACCACGGACAGGGAGGGACTCTGGAAACACCATATATTTT.

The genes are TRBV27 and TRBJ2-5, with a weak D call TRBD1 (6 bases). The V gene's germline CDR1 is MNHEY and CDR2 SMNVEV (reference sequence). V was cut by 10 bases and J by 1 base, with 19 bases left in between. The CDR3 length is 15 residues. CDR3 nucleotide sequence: TGTGCCACCGCACTAACAGGGTTAGGCCAAGAGACCCAGTACTTC. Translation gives CATALTGLGQETQYF.